The sequence of this T cell receptor (beta chain) was determined in a study of blood T cell repertoires in COVID-19. This clone has only one observation. How the authors handled the data: Using reference gene primer amplification, nucleated cell counts were estimated. Clones were sequenced by immunoSEQ multiplex PCR, and TCRdb holds only the in-frame ones, with some missing. Clonal size and the V and J genes are those of that table, whereas D and trimming came from the DNA. The sample consists of about 140,000 clones, around nine tenths of them appearing once. The source of this sequence is an older woman with acute or convalescent COVID-19. Sequencing was carried out using peripheral blood.

CDR3 amino acids: CAWSESGDQKFF. The CDR3 DNA reads TGTGCCTGGAGTGAGTCAGGGGACCAAAAGTTCTTC. The chain uses TRBV30 and TRBJ2-1; possibly TRBD1 for D (6 bases). V was cut by 1 base and J by 14 bases, with 15 bases left in between. There are 12 residues in the CDR3. CDR1 and CDR2 (germline): GTSNPN, SVGIG (reference sequence).